This entry features one TCR beta chain sequence. The sample is drawn from a study of OX40 agonist ivuxolimab in advanced cancers. The table came from immunoSEQ multiplex PCR; TCRdb's copy has only in-frame clones and leaves some out. This table has approximately 130,000 clones, around 93% appearing once. V was pared by 1 base and J by 5 bases, with 6 bases between. Germline V gives CDR1 SGHDT, CDR2 YYEEEE. The CDR3 loop spans 12 amino acids. Specimen: CD4+ or CD8+ T cells sorted from blood, collected in a trial of the OX40 agonist ivuxolimab. This sequence originates from an adult with an advanced solid tumor such as melanoma, head and neck, liver or kidney cancer. The chain uses TRBV5-6 and TRBJ1-2; no definite D call. The CDR3 protein is CASSLWGYGYTF. The CDR3 nucleotides read TGTGCCAGCAGCTTGTGGGGATATGGCTACACCTTC.